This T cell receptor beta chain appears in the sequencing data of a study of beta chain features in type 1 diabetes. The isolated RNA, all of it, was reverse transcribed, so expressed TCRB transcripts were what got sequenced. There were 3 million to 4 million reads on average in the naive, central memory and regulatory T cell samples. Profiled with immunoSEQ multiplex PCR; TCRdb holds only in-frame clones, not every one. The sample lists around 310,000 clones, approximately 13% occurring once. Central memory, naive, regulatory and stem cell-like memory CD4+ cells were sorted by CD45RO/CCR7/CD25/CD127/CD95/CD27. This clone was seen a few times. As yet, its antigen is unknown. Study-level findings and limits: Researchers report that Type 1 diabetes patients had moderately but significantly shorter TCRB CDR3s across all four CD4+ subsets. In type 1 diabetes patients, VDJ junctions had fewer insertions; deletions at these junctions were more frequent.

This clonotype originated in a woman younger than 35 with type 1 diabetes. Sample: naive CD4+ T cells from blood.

The CDR3 reads CASSLRGAGTSRTDTQYF. CDR3 bases: TGTGCCAGCAGCTTAAGAGGGGCCGGGACTAGCCGCACAGATACGCAGTATTTT. The chain carries TRBV11-2 and TRBJ2-3, with 9 positions matching TRBD2. The CDR3 runs 18 residues. The J segment lost 1 base and the V segment lost 2 bases, leaving 10 bases of the junction unmatched. Germline values: CDR1 SGHAT, CDR2 FQNNGV.